These 15 T cell receptor beta chains were sequenced from one sample in a study of STAT5B mutations in CD4+ large granular lymphocyte leukemia. Only in-frame clones appear in the TCRdb table, and some are missing; sequencing was by immunoSEQ multiplex PCR. The sample has more than 30,000 clones, roughly 89% seen once. Sequencing was performed on CD4+ T cells from blood buffy coats. These receptors all come from a human donor in good health.

V gene TRBV20-1 combines with J gene TRBJ2-1; D is uncertain. The CDR3 contains 10 residues. Looked up from germline, CDR1 is DFQATT and CDR2 is SNEGSKA (reference sequence). V was trimmed by 4 bases and J by 6 bases, leaving 4 bases between them. This CDR3 reads CSAIRNEQFF. The CDR3 region has the DNA TGCAGTGCTATTCGCAATGAGCAGTTCTTC.

Only one count was recorded for this clone. The chain is built from TRBV29-1 and TRBJ1-1, with D unclear. The CDR3 extends over 13 amino acids. The germline V gene encodes CDR1 SQVTM and CDR2 ANQGSEA. The ends were cut back, 6 bases at V and 4 bases at J, with 15 bases in the middle. CDR3 in DNA: TGCAGCGTAGATACCCGGGTGGGCACTGAAGCTTTCTTT. Translated, it gives CSVDTRVGTEAFF. The full variable domain, with the rest looked up from reference TRBV29-1 and TRBJ1-1, is SAVISQKPSRDICQRGTSLTIQCQVDSQVTMMFWYRQQPGQSLTLIATANQGSEATYESGFVIDKFPISRPNLTFSTLTVSNMSPEDSSIYLCSVDTRVGTEAFFGQGTRLTVV.

This chain links TRBV10-3 with TRBJ2-7; 9 nucleotides agree with TRBD2. This CDR3 is 16 amino acids long. CDR1 is ENHRY and CDR2 is SYGVKD in the germline V gene. V was clipped by 3 bases and J by 1 base; unmatched bases: 7. DNA for the CDR3: TGTGCCATCAGTGATTTTGGGCGGGAGGGATCCTACGAGCAGTACTTC. Translating it yields CAISDFGREGSYEQYF.

The V and J genes are TRBV18 and TRBJ1-1; D possibly corresponds to TRBD1 (6 bases). Germline V CDR1 and CDR2: KGHSH, LQKENI. This CDR3 is built from 13 residues. With 3 bases removed from V and 6 bases from J, the gap between germline ends came to 11 bases. Here the CDR3 DNA reads TGTGCCAGCTCACCGGACAGATCGGCTGAAGCTTTCTTT. Translation: CASSPDRSAEAFF. The entire variable domain, with the rest obtained from reference TRBV18 and TRBJ1-1, is as follows: NAGVMQNPRHLVRRRGQEARLRCSPMKGHSHVYWYRQLPEEGLKFMVYLQKENIIDESGMPKERFSAEFPKEGPSILRIQQVVRGDSAAYFCASSPDRSAEAFFGQGTRLTVV.

This clone was detected only once. The chain couples TRBV7-3 to TRBJ2-7; 8 bases fit TRBD1. The CDR3 is 14 amino acids. From germline, CDR1 is SGHTA and CDR2 FQGTGA. V gave up 5 bases and J gave up 0 bases; unmatched junction bases: 3. CDR3 coding DNA: TGTGCCAGCAGCAGGACAGGGAGCTCCTACGAGCAGTACTTC. This gives the protein CASSRTGSSYEQYF.

This chain links TRBV14 with TRBJ2-7; a weak D match, TRBD2 (5 bases). Germline lookup yields CDR1 SGHDN and CDR2 FVKESK. Trimming removed 4 bases at V and 7 bases at J, with 14 bases between. The CDR3 is 13 residues long. In DNA form, the CDR3 reads TGTGCCAGCAGCCTTACGGTGACGGGGGAGCAGTACTTC. This gives the protein CASSLTVTGEQYF.

The J gene is TRBJ1-5, the V gene TRBV6-5; D is unclear. Per germline, CDR1 MNHEY and CDR2 SVGAGI. CDR3 size: 13 residues. Trimming took off 5 bases at V and 4 bases at J, with 9 bases between the two ends. The CDR3 reads CASSSSGNQPQHF. The CDR3 nucleotides read TGTGCCAGCAGTAGTTCCGGGAATCAGCCCCAGCATTTT.

The rearrangement links TRBV11-1 to TRBJ2-3; the match to TRBD1 covers 10 bases. With V trimmed by 5 bases and J by 6 bases, 17 bases remained unmatched. The germline gives CDR1 SGHAT, CDR2 FQDESV (reference sequence). The CDR3 spans 18 residues. CDR3 in DNA: TGTGCCAGCAGCCCGAATCCGGGACAGGGGACCCCACCTGATACGCAGTATTTT. The encoded protein is CASSPNPGQGTPPDTQYF. The full variable domain, rest sourced from reference TRBV11-1 and TRBJ2-3, is EAEVAQSPRYKITEKSQAVAFWCDPISGHATLYWYRQILGQGPELLVQFQDESVVDDSQLPKDRFSAERLKGVDSTLKIQPAELGDSAMYLCASSPNPGQGTPPDTQYFGPGTRLTVL.

This chain connects TRBV28 to TRBJ1-5, with D unclear. Per germline, CDR1 MDHEN and CDR2 SYDVKM. This CDR3 has 12 amino acids. Between the trimmed V and J ends, which lost 5 bases and 10 bases, there was a span of 12 bases. The CDR3 DNA sequence: TGTGCCAGCAGTCTCCAAGGGCATCCCCAGCATTTT. It translates to CASSLQGHPQHF.

The chain joins TRBV19 to TRBJ2-6; TRBD1 agrees at 8 bases. The CDR3 is made up of 19 amino acids. Germline V lookup: CDR1 LNHDA, CDR2 SQIVND (reference sequence). After removal of 5 bases from V and 0 bases from J, the junction contained 12 bases not matched to a gene. DNA for the CDR3: TGTGCCAGTAGTCCGCGAACACAGGGGGTGAGCTCTGGGGCCAACGTCCTGACTTTC. Translated, it gives CASSPRTQGVSSGANVLTF.

Only one count was recorded for this clone. The chain is built from TRBV18 and TRBJ2-5; 12 bases fit TRBD2. The CDR3 contains 17 residues. V was clipped by 2 bases and J by 3 bases; unmatched bases: 7. Per the germline V gene, CDR1 is KGHSH and CDR2 is LQKENI. The CDR3 loop reads CASSPGILAGGEETQYF. The CDR3 nucleotides are TGTGCCAGCTCACCAGGGATACTAGCGGGAGGTGAAGAGACCCAGTACTTC.

The chain has TRBV25-1 and TRBJ2-2; TRBD2 matches at 8 bases. The CDR3 has 15 residues. The ends lost 8 bases at V and 4 bases at J; junction bases unmatched: 9. Looked up from germline, CDR1 is MGHDK and CDR2 is SYGVNS. In nucleotides, the CDR3 is TGTGCCAGCGGAGTAGCGGGGACCCCCACCGGGGAGCTGTTTTTT. It codes for CASGVAGTPTGELFF. Full variable domain (missing parts from reference TRBV25-1 and TRBJ2-2): EADIYQTPRYLVIGTGKKITLECSQTMGHDKMYWYQQDPGMELHLIHYSYGVNSTEKGDLSSESTVSRIRTEHFPLTLESARPSHTSQYLCASGVAGTPTGELFFGEGSRLTVL.

This chain joins TRBV18 and TRBJ2-5; D is undetermined. Between the trimmed V and J ends, which lost 0 bases and 5 bases, there was a span of 4 bases. The CDR3 spans 12 residues. Germline CDR1 is KGHSH and CDR2 is LQKENI. CDR3 residues: CASSPPSETQYF. The CDR3 bases are TGTGCCAGCTCACCACCGTCGGAGACCCAGTACTTC.

The CDR3 DNA follows: TGTGCCAGCAGCTTAGCGTTGACCGGGGCCTACGAGCAGTACTTC. As protein: CASSLALTGAYEQYF. This chain joins TRBV7-2 and TRBJ2-7; D perhaps matches TRBD2 (5 bases). Germline V gives CDR1 SGHTA, CDR2 FQGNSA. V lost 0 bases, J lost 2 bases, and 11 bases lay in between. The CDR3 is made up of 15 amino acids. Supplemented by reference TRBV7-2 and TRBJ2-7, the full variable domain reads GAGVSQSPSNKVTEKGKDVELRCDPISGHTALYWYRQSLGQGLEFLIYFQGNSAPDKSGLPSDRFSAERTGGSVSTLTIQRTQQEDSAVYLCASSLALTGAYEQYFGPGTRLTVT.

The chain recombines TRBV5-4 with TRBJ2-7; D is ambiguous. Germline CDR1 reads SGHNT; CDR2 reads YYREEE (reference sequence). The CDR3 is 14 amino acids. Deletions cut 0 bases from V and 3 bases from J, with 10 bases between. In DNA form, the CDR3 reads TGTGCCAGCAGCTTGGATTCAGCCGTCTACGAGCAGTACTTC. It encodes CASSLDSAVYEQYF.